The 11 T cell receptor beta chains below come from one sample, sequenced in a study of neurological immune-mediated disorders. Via MiXCR, TCRdb re-called the 5' RACE reads, giving one row per CDR3 protein. The sample includes 55,000 to 75,000 distinct CDR3 sequences, 2% to 3% of them seen just once. Sequenced sample: PBMCs. These receptors were collected from a man over 45 with multiple sclerosis.

This clonotype was counted at least ten times. The J gene is TRBJ2-7, the V gene TRBV5-1; 9 bases are a match to TRBD1. The germline V gene has CDR1 SGHRS and CDR2 YFSETQ. CDR3 length: 15 residues. J lost 5 bases, V lost 4 bases, and 10 bases had no gene match. The CDR3 here is CASSATGGERHEQYF. DNA of the CDR3: TGCGCCAGCAGCGCAACAGGGGGCGAACGACACGAGCAGTACTTC. The variable domain in full, completed from reference TRBV5-1 and TRBJ2-7, reads KAGVTQTPRYLIKTRGQQVTLSCSPISGHRSVSWYQQTPGQGLQFLFEYFSETQRNKGNFPGRFSGRQFSNSRSEMNVSTLELGDSALYLCASSATGGERHEQYFGPGTRLTVT.

This clonotype was observed at least ten times. The J gene is TRBJ2-1, the V gene TRBV5-1; D gene ambiguous. Trimming removed 0 bases at V and 6 bases at J, with 7 bases between. Germline V gene lookup returns CDR1 SGHRS and CDR2 YFSETQ. The CDR3 spans 13 residues. This CDR3 is CASSLALGNEQFF. The CDR3 coding sequence is TGCGCCAGCAGCTTGGCCTTAGGCAATGAGCAGTTCTTC.

This clonotype was counted many times. The chain joins TRBV5-1 to TRBJ2-5; D not certain. The CDR3 runs to 15 residues. CDR1 and CDR2 (germline): SGHRS, YFSETQ. V lost 0 bases, J lost 1 base, and 10 bases lay in between. The CDR3 is CASSLGLARQETQYF. The CDR3 nucleotides are TGCGCCAGCAGCTTGGGGCTCGCGCGCCAAGAGACCCAGTACTTC.

A remark on this clonotype: This CDR3 is missing its conserved last phenylalanine or tryptophan, likely due to a read error. The chain couples TRBV12-3 or TRBV12-4 to TRBJ2-7, with D unresolved. Trimming took off 5 bases at V and 2 bases at J, with 10 bases between the two ends. CDR3 length: 13 residues. CDR3 region: CASSPYDAYEQYN. The CDR3 DNA reads as TGTGCCAGCAGTCCCTACGACGCCTACGAGCAGTACAAC.

In its sample, this clonotype was seen many times. The rearrangement uses TRBV20-1 and TRBJ2-5; 9 nucleotides match TRBD1. The J segment lost 6 bases and the V segment lost 0 bases, leaving 8 bases of the junction unmatched. CDR3 length equals 15 residues. The germline CDR1 and CDR2 sequences are DFQATT and SNEGSKA (reference sequence). The CDR3 is CSARDGGQGWKTQYF. The CDR3 region has the DNA TGCAGTGCTAGAGATGGGGGACAGGGATGGAAGACCCAGTACTTC.

This clonotype was recorded at least ten times. The rearrangement joins TRBV7-3 to TRBJ2-2; D may match TRBD1 or TRBD2 (5 bases each). The germline gives CDR1 SGHTA, CDR2 FQGTGA. V lost 5 bases and J lost 1, with 11 bases in between. This CDR3 is built from 15 residues. CDR3 loop: CASSPTRGNTGELFF. DNA of the CDR3: TGTGCCAGCAGCCCCACTAGGGGGAACACCGGGGAGCTGTTTTTT.

This clonotype has only a few counts. J is TRBJ2-1 and V is TRBV6-5; 8 bases are a match to TRBD1. V was clipped by 2 bases and J by 7 bases; unmatched bases: 4. This CDR3 is built from 14 residues. The germline V gene encodes CDR1 MNHEY and CDR2 SVGAGI. In DNA form, the CDR3 reads TGTGCCAGCAGTTACAACACAGGGGGGAATGAGCAGTTCTTC. It yields the protein CASSYNTGGNEQFF.

There are many counts of this clonotype. Just one base apart from a much larger clone, this may be a read error. The conserved phenylalanine or tryptophan normally closing the CDR3 is absent here, so this likely arose from a read error. The chain has TRBV9 and TRBJ1-6; maybe TRBD1 (6 bases). Germline V gene lookup returns CDR1 SGDLS and CDR2 YYNGEE. The ends were cut back, 4 bases at V and 7 bases at J, with 9 bases in the middle. The CDR3 is 13 residues long. The CDR3 DNA is TGTGCCAGCAGCACGGGGGCGAATTCACCCCTCCACTGT. Its protein is CASSTGANSPLHC.

This clonotype is labeled as medium-sized (0.01 to 0.1%). The V call is TRBV5-5, the J call TRBJ1-2; D remains ambiguous. Germline loops: CDR1 SGHKS, CDR2 YYEKEE (reference sequence). The CDR3 is 15 residues long. V lost 6 bases and J lost 7, with 22 bases in between. The CDR3 sequence is CASTVGRQTSGGYTF. In nucleotides, the CDR3 is TGTGCCAGCACCGTGGGTCGGCAGACCTCGGGTGGCTACACCTTC.

This clonotype was found many times. The chain carries TRBV24-1 and TRBJ1-4; 8 bases align to TRBD1. Per the germline V gene, CDR1 is KGHDR and CDR2 is SFDVKD. This CDR3 comprises 15 residues. V lost 3 bases and J lost 7; bases outside the gene matches: 6. The CDR3 sequence: CATSDATGVGEKLFF. CDR3 nucleotides: TGTGCCACCAGTGATGCGACAGGGGTTGGTGAAAAACTGTTTTTT.

In this sample, this clonotype turned up many times. The chain joins TRBV7-2 to TRBJ2-5; 7 nucleotides agree with TRBD1. V shed 7 bases, J shed 5 bases, and the junction held 7 bases outside the gene matches. Germline lookup yields CDR1 SGHTA and CDR2 FQGNSA. CDR3 size: 13 residues. The CDR3 loop reads CASKQGFGETQYF. The DNA of the CDR3 is TGTGCCAGCAAACAGGGGTTTGGTGAGACCCAGTACTTC.